The sequence of this T cell receptor beta chain was determined in a study of spatial heterogeneity in lung cancer. Overall study: Among detected sequences, beta-chain ones consistently exceeded alpha-chain ones in number. An average of more than ten raw reads was observed per unique TCR and UMI combination.

The CDR3 has 14 residues. CDR1 and CDR2 from the germline V gene are LGHNA and YSLEER. The time point: sample taken at primary tumor resection. Extraction of whole RNA from tumor, nontumor lung or frozen PBMC preceded unsorted sequencing. MiXCR, run by TCRdb on the 5' RACE reads, gives a single entry per CDR3 protein. The table includes thousands of distinct CDR3 sequences, approximately 20% detected once. As regards this clonotype: A read error may explain this, as a much larger clone is one base away.

The V call is TRBV4-3, the J call TRBJ2-5; D not resolved. This specimen consisted of normal lung tissue next to the tumor, obtained at surgery. The source of this sequence is a male donor with early-stage non-small cell lung cancer. The CDR3 DNA follows: TGCGCCAGCAGCCCAGTGTTGTTCGCCGAGACCCAGCACTTC. It codes for CASSPVLFAETQHF.